This T cell receptor beta chain is drawn from a study of vaccination and CD4 T cells after COVID-19. Across the whole study: Researchers treated cells with overlapping spike peptides taken from SARS-CoV-2, HCoV-NL63, HCoV-OC43 and HCoV-229E. Control cultures received a CEFX pool, an HIV-1 Nef pool, or no peptide.

With regard to this clonotype: Its antigen is still unknown.

As for treatment: approximately 10-day PBMC culture with coronavirus spike peptide pools or control peptides (ViraFEST assay). Peptide pools at approximately 11 ug/ml stimulated 2 million or so PBMCs per well with approximately 9.1 IU/ml IL-2. Sequencing of the DNA from cultured CD4+ T cells was carried out with the Oncomine TCR Beta short-read assay. TCRdb processed the PCR reads anew with MiXCR; each CDR3 protein has one entry. The profile shows about 10,000 distinct CDR3 sequences, over 55% of them singletons. V lost 3 bases to trimming and J lost 1 base, with 12 bases between them. CDR1 is DFQATT and CDR2 is SNEGSKA in the germline V gene (reference sequence). The CDR3 extends over 14 amino acids.

Specimen: CD4+ T cells from blood, cultured in vitro. This chain uses TRBV20-1 with TRBJ1-1; no clear D gene. The source is a human donor who had recovered from COVID-19. For the CDR3, the DNA is TGCAGTGCTAGTTTGCGGCGACCGAACACTGAAGCTTTCTTT. Its translation: CSASLRRPNTEAFF.